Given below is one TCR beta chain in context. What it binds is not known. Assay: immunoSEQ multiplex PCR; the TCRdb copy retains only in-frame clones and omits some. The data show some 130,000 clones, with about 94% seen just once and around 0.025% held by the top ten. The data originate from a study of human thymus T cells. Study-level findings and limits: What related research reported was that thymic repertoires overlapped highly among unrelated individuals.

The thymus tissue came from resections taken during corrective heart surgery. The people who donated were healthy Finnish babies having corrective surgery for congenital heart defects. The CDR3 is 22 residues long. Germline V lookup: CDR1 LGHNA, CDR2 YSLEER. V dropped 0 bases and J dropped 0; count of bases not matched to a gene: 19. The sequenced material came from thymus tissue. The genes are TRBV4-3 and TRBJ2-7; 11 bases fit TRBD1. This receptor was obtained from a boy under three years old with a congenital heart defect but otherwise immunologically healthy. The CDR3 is CASSQDLGSGDRGTPSSYEQYF. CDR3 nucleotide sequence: TGCGCCAGCAGCCAAGATTTGGGTAGCGGGGACAGGGGGACACCCAGCTCCTACGAGCAGTACTTC.